This TCR beta chain was observed in a study of radiotherapy plus CTLA-4 blockade in lung cancer (dated by TCRdb to about 2018). For context, the study as a whole: Among the enrolled patients, around 19% had an objective response, and approximately 33% reached disease control. The full study reports these points: Early dynamic changes in blood T cell clones, together with increased serum interferon-beta after radiation, were reported as the strongest predictors of response. After treatment with radiotherapy and ipilimumab, TCR clones that originated in tumors expanded in peripheral blood.

Library creation used the immunoSEQ multiplex PCR assay. The immuneACCESS repertoire file appears here via TCRdb, limited to in-frame rearrangements. These files lack a portion of the clones; in checked studies, under half of the deficit traces to unresolved V genes, and the cause of the others is not known. The sample has roughly 54,000 clones on record, approximately 79% of them singletons. The top ten clones comprise roughly 3.5% of the sample. Points on this clone: The antigen it recognizes is unknown. No much larger clone exists at a distance of one base, and base qualities are not known.

The study tested focal radiation therapy combined with CTLA-4 blockade (ipilimumab) in patients with chemo-refractory metastatic non-small-cell lung cancer. Reading the germline V gene (reference sequence) gives CDR1 LNHNV and CDR2 YYDKDF. The CDR3 runs 14 amino acids, cysteine and phenylalanine included. Only the CDR3 DNA stays, 42 bases, in frame from base 1. The trim is 4 bases for V and 6 bases for J, with a gap of 13 bases between the germline ends. The sample consisted of peripheral blood, taken from a patient treated with radiotherapy plus ipilimumab. The sequence came from a human donor with non-small cell lung cancer who had a partial response to radiotherapy plus ipilimumab. This sequence uses TRBV15 and TRBJ1-3; TRBD1 could be the D gene, as 6 bases match. The CDR3 reads CATSTGTQTNTIYF. Read as DNA, the sequence is TGTGCCACCAGCACTGGGACACAAACAAACACCATATATTTT.